This T cell receptor (beta chain) stems from a study of shared clonotypes between healthy human individuals (dated by TCRdb to about 2020). Background for the entire study: A couple of women and three men aged 18 to 49 years were included in the cohort. Leukapheresis yielded between about 0.94 and 9 billion PBMCs per donor. The study deeply sequenced blood TCR repertoires of five healthy adults to estimate repertoire size and the extent of clonotype sharing between individuals. To increase sequencing depth and limit assay-specific biases, different laboratories used diverse techniques to prepare libraries and sequence TCR repertoires. For each donor, CD4 naive and CD4 memory were each given three plates, CD8 naive was given two plates, and CD8 memory was given one plate. Overall study outcomes, separate from this receptor: Higher generation probabilities were observed for clonotypes shared by all four sorted-subset donors than for non-shared clonotypes. Based on pairwise subsampling, the degree of clonotype sharing among donors was expected to be affected by sequencing depth. Estimated clonotype richness was generally larger for naive than for memory subsets. Sharing across several donors was observed for 4.5% to 6.5% of naive CD4, over 3% of naive CD8, 2% to 2.5% of memory CD4, and over 0.3% of memory CD8 clonotypes. Rarefaction of sorted-subset datasets indicated incomplete sequencing despite the large sequencing depth. Sampling was restricted to blood, and TCR repertoires in tissues likely differ from the TCR repertoires found in blood. The genetic and exposure-history diversity represented was limited by the small number of donors.

TCR CDR3 regions were amplified from genomic DNA by multiplex PCR using the deep immunoSEQ assay. Extracted genomic DNA from each cell subset was distributed evenly across all wells of several immunoSEQ 96-well plates, and each plate was treated as a replicate. For sorted subsets, each replicate PCR was loaded with roughly 0.2 ug genomic DNA, equivalent to about 30,000 T cell genomes. The purified libraries were quantified using a Qubit 3.0 fluorometer, sized with a Bioanalyzer 2100, and then quantified again using the KAPA Library Quantification kit. Each immunoSEQ 96-well plate was sequenced on its own single-read 150-cycle Illumina NextSeq 550 flow cell. The authors processed their data as follows. Because the immunoSEQ output included only junctional sequences and no quality scores, the filtering could not be the same as the filtering used for full-length reads. To assign V/J genes and CDR3, sequences were annotated against IMGT germline references using PyIR, a Python wrapper for IgBLAST v1.9. Reads were filtered out if the reads had weak V/J assignments (E-value above 1e-6), no CDR3, stop codons, out-of-frame junctions, or ambiguous translated residues. V3J clonotypes were defined as sequences sharing an identical inferred V gene, J gene, and CDR3 amino acid sequence. Percentage overlap between repertoires was calculated by dividing the number of shared unique clonotypes by the size of the smaller repertoire. Three approaches were used to assess repertoire richness: RTK rarefaction, the Chao1 estimator, and Recon v2.1 estimates of unobserved clonotypes. Generation probabilities for all TCRbeta clonotypes obtained by the gDNA method from a handful of donors were computed using OLGA. What TCRdb holds here is the immuneACCESS table cut down to in-frame rearrangements. Part of the clones is not present; checked against another copy, under half of the missing clones reflect an unresolved V gene, and the others are unexplained. Clone size and the V and J calls come from that table; the DNA yielded D and trimming. The sample table holds fewer than 850,000 clones, of which approximately 79% were seen once. The biggest ten clones account for 1.5% to 2% of the sample.

For this chain, trimming is 2 bases at the V end and 16 bases at the J end, and the number of junction bases without a gene match is 13. From the germline V gene (reference sequence), CDR1 is MNHEY and CDR2 is SMNVEV. The CDR3 spans 14 residues, from the cysteine through the phenylalanine. The only DNA kept is the CDR3, 42 bases in frame from the first base. Donors were healthy HIV-negative adults with no recently reported acute infections or vaccinations. All donors were Caucasian adults living in Nashville, Tennessee, USA. CD4+ T cells were enriched through magnetic negative selection, after which naive cells were positively selected on CD45RA and the remaining negative fraction served as the memory subset. Blood was obtained by leukapheresis, after which PBMCs were separated by Ficoll-Histopaque density gradient centrifugation and cryopreserved in liquid nitrogen vapor phase. Analytical flow cytometry was used to check the purity and quantity of each magnetically sorted T cell population. From each sorted fraction, genomic DNA was isolated and quantified by UV absorbance on a Nanodrop 2000c.

A note on this clone: Its recognized antigen is unknown. Per-base quality was not reported, and no clone a single base away is much larger than it.

This TCR came from a woman younger than 45 in good health. The sample consisted of memory CD4+ T cells sorted from blood. The intended sense of this specimen's cell subset or site label: CD45RA-negative fraction. The chain is encoded by TRBV27 joined to TRBJ1-4, with TRBD1 identical over 7 junction bases. This receptor has the CDR3 CASSLPRPVTGRFF. The nucleotide sequence is given as TGTGCCAGCAGTTTACCCCGGCCAGTGACAGGGAGGTTTTTT.